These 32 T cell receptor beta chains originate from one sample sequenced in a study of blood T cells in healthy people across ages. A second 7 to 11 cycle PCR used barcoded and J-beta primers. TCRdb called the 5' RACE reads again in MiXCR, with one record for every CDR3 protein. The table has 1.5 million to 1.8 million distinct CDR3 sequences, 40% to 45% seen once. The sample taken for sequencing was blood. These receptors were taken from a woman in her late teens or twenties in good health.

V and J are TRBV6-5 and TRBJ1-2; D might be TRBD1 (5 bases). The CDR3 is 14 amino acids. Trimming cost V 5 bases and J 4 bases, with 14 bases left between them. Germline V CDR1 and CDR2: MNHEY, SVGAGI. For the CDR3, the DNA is TGTGCCAGCAGTGCCGGGACCGCCTCCTATGGCTACACCTTC. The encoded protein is CASSAGTASYGYTF.

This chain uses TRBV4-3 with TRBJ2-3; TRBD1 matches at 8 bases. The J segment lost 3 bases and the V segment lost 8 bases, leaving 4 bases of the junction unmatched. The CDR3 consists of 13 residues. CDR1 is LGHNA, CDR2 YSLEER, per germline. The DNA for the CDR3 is TGCGCCAGCCAGGACAGGGTTACAGATACGCAGTATTTT. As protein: CASQDRVTDTQYF.

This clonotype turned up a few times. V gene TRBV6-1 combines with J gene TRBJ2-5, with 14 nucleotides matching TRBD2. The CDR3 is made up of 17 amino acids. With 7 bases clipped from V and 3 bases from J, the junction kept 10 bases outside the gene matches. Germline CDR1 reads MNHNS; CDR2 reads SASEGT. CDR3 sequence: CASTSRTSGGLKETQYF. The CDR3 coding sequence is TGTGCCAGCACCTCCCGGACTAGCGGGGGGCTGAAAGAGACCCAGTACTTC.

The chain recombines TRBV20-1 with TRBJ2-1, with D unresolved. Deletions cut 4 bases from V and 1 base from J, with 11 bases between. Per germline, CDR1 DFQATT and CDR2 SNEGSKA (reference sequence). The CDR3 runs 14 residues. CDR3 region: CSAIKTRSYNEQFF. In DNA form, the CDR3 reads TGCAGTGCTATTAAGACCCGGTCCTACAATGAGCAGTTCTTC.

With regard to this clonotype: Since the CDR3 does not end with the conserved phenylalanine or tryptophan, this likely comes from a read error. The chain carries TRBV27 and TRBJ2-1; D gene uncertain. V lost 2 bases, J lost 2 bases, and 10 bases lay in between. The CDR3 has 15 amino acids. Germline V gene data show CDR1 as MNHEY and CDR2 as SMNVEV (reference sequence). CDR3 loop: CASSLVGSPYNEQFS. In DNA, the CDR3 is TGTGCCAGCAGTTTAGTGGGGTCCCCCTACAATGAGCAGTTCTCC.

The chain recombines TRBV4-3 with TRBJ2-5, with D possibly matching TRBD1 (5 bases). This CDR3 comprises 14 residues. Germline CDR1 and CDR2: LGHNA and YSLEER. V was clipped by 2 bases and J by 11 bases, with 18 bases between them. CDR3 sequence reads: CASSQSFLDNEQYF. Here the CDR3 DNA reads TGCGCCAGCAGCCAATCTTTTTTGGACAATGAGCAGTACTTC.

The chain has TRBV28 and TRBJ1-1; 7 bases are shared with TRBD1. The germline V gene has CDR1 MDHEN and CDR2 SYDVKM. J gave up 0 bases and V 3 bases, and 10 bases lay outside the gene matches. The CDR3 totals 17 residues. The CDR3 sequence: CASSFSTGSVVNTEAFF. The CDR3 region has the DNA TGTGCCAGCAGTTTTTCGACAGGGTCCGTTGTGAACACTGAAGCTTTCTTT.

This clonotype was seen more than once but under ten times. The CDR3 protein is CASSEVKSSYNEQFF. CDR3 coding DNA: TGTGCCAGCAGTGAAGTCAAGAGCTCCTACAATGAGCAGTTCTTC. This sequence joins TRBV6-1 and TRBJ2-1; D is unclear. V lost 1 base to trimming and J lost 0 bases, with 7 bases between them. The V gene's germline CDR1 is MNHNS and CDR2 SASEGT. This CDR3 is 15 amino acids long.

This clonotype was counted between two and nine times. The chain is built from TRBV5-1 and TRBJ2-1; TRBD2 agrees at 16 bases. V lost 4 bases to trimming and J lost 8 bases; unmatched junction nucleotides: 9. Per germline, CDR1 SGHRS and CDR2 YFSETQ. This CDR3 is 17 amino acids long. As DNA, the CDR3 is TGCGCCAGCAGCGTGTCATCCGGGACTAGCGGGAGGGATGAGCAGTTCTTC. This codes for CASSVSSGTSGRDEQFF.

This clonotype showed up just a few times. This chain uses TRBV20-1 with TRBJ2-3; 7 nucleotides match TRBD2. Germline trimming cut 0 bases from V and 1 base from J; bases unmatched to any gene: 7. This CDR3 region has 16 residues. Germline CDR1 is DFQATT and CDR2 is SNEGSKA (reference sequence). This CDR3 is CSARDPSGNRTDTQYF. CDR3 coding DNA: TGCAGTGCTAGAGATCCTAGCGGCAACCGCACAGATACGCAGTATTTT.

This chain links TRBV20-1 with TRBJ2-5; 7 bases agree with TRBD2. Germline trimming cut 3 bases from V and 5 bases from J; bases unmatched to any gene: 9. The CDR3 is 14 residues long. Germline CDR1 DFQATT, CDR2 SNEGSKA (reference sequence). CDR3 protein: CSARSRLAGETQYF. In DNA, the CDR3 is TGCAGTGCTAGGTCGAGACTAGCCGGCGAGACCCAGTACTTC.

CDR3 coding DNA: TGCGCCAGCAGCTTGCCCCTAGCGGGGGGCACAGATACGCAGTATTTT. It codes for CASSLPLAGGTDTQYF. The V gene is TRBV5-1, the J gene TRBJ2-3; 10 nucleotides agree with TRBD2. CDR1 and CDR2 from the germline V gene are SGHRS and YFSETQ. The CDR3 sequence is 16 residues long. With 1 base clipped from V and 1 base from J, the junction kept 3 bases outside the gene matches. Complete variable domain (other parts from reference TRBV5-1 and TRBJ2-3): KAGVTQTPRYLIKTRGQQVTLSCSPISGHRSVSWYQQTPGQGLQFLFEYFSETQRNKGNFPGRFSGRQFSNSRSEMNVSTLELGDSALYLCASSLPLAGGTDTQYFGPGTRLTVL.

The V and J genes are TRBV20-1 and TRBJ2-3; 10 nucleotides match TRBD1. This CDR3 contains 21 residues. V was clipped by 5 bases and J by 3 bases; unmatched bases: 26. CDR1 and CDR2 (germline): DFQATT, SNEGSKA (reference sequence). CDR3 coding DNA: TGCAGTGCTTATGAAACCAAGGGGTCCCAGAAGGGACAGGGGTGGACAGATACGCAGTATTTT. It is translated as CSAYETKGSQKGQGWTDTQYF.

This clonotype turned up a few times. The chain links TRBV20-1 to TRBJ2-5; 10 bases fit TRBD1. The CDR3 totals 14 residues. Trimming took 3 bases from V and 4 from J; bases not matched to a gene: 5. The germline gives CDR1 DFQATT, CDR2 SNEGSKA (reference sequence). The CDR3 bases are TGCAGTGCTAGGGGGGGACAGGGGATAGAGACCCAGTACTTC. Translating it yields CSARGGQGIETQYF.

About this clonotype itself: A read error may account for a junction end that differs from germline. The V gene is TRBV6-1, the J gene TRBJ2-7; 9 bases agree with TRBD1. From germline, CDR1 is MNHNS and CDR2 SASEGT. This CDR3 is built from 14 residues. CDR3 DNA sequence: TGTGCCGGCAGGGAAGCCCCGGGACAGGGCGAGCAGTACTTC. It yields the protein CAGREAPGQGEQYF.

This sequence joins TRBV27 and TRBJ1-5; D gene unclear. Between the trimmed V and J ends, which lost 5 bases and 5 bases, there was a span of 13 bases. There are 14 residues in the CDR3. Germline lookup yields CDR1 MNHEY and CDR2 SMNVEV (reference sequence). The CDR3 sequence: CASSRVWPDQPQHF. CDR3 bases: TGTGCCAGCAGTCGAGTTTGGCCGGATCAGCCCCAGCATTTT.

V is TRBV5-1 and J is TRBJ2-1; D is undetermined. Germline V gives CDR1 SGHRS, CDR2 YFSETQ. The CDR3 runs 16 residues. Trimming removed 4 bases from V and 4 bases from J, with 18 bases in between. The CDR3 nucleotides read TGCGCCAGCAGCATCCAACCTTCGACACGATACAATGAGCAGTTCTTC. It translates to CASSIQPSTRYNEQFF.

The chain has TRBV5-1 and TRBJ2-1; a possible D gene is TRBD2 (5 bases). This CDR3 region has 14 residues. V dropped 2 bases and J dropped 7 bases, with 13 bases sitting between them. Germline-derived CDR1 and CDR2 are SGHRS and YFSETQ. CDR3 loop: CASSFSSVINEQFF. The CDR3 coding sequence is TGCGCCAGCAGCTTTAGTAGCGTGATAAATGAGCAGTTCTTC.

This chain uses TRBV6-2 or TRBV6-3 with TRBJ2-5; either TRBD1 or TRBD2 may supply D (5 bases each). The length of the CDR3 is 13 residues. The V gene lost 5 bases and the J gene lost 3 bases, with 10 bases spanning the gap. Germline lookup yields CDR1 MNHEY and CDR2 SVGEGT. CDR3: CASSGDGKETQYF. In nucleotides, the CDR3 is TGTGCCAGCAGTGGGGACGGCAAAGAGACCCAGTACTTC.

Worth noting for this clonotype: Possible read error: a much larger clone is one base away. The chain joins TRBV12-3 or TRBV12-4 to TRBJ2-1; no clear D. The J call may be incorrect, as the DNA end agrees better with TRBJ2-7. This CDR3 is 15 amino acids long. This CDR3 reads CASSPRLLPYNEQYF. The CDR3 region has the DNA TGTGCCAGCAGTCCCCGACTTCTCCCCTACAATGAGCAGTACTTC.

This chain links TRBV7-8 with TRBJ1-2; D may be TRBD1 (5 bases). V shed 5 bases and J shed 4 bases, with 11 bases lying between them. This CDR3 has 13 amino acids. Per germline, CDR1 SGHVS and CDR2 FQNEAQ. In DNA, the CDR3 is TGTGCCAGCAGCCCAGAGGGGACCTATGGCTACACCTTC. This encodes CASSPEGTYGYTF.

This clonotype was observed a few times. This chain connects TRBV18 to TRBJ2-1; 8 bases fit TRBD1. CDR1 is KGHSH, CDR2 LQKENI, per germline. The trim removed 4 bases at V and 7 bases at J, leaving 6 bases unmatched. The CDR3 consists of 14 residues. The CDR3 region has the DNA TGTGCCAGCTCACTCTTGGACAGGGAAAATGAGCAGTTCTTC. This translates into CASSLLDRENEQFF.

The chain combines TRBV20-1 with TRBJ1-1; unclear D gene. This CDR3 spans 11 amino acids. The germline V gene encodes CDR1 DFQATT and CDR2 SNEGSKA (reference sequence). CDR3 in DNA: TGCGCAGGCAGGTTAGACACTGAAGCTTTCTTT. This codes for CAGRLDTEAFF.

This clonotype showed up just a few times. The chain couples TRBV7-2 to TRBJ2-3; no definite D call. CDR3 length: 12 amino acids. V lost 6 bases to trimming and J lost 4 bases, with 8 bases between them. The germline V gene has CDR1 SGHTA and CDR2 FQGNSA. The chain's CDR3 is CASRDRPDTQYF. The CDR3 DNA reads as TGTGCCAGCAGGGACCGGCCAGATACGCAGTATTTT.

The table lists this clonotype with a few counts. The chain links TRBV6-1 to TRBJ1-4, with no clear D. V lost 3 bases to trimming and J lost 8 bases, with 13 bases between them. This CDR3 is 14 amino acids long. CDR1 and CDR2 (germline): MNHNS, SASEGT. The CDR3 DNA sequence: TGTGCCAGCAGTGACACCTTCGGGAGGGAAAAACTGTTTTTT. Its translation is CASSDTFGREKLFF.

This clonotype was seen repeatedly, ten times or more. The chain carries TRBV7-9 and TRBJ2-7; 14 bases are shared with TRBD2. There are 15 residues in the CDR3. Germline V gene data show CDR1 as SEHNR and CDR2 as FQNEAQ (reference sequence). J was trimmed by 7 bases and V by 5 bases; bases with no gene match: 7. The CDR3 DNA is TGTGCCAGCAGCCGGGGACTAGCGGGAGTGTATGAGCAGTACTTC. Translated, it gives CASSRGLAGVYEQYF.

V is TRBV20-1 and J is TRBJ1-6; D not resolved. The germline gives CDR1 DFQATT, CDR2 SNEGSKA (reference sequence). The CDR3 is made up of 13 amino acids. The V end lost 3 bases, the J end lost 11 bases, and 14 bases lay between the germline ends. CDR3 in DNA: TGCAGTGCTAGGGGCCGGGAAGGTCCACCCCTCCACTTT. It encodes CSARGREGPPLHF.

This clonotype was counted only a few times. CDR3 sequence: CATSQRSSYNEQFF. CDR3 in DNA: TGTGCCACCAGTCAACGGAGCTCCTACAATGAGCAGTTCTTC. The chain recombines TRBV24-1 with TRBJ2-1; no reliable D call. Trimming shortened V by 6 bases and J by 0 bases, and 8 bases separated the two germline ends. The V gene's germline CDR1 is KGHDR and CDR2 SFDVKD. CDR3 length equals 14 residues.

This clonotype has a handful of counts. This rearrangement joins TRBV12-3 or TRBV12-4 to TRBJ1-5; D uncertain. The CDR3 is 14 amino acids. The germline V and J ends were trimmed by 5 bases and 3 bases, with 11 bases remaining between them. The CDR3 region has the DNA TGTGCCAGCAGTCCCCGAGGAACCAATCAGCCCCAGCATTTT. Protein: CASSPRGTNQPQHF.

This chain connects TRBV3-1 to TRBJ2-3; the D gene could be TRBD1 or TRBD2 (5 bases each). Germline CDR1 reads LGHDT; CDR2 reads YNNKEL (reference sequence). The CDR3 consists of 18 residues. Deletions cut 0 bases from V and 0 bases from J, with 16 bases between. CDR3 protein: CASSQDLYGTPSTDTQYF. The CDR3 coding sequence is TGTGCCAGCAGCCAAGATCTTTACGGGACCCCTAGCACAGATACGCAGTATTTT.

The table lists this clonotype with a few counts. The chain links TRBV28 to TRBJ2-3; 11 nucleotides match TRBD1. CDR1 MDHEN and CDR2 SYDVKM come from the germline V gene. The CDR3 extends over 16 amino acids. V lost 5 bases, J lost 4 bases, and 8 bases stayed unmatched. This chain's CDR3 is CASSKRDRGFADTQYF. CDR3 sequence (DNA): TGTGCCAGCAGTAAAAGGGACAGGGGGTTTGCAGATACGCAGTATTTT.

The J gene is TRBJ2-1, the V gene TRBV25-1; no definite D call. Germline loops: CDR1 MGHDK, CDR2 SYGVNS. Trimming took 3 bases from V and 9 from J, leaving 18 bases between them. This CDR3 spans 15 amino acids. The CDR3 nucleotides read TGTGCCAGCAGTGACTTACAACCCGGTTCGTCTGAGCAGTTCTTC. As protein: CASSDLQPGSSEQFF.